The text below deals with one T cell receptor (beta chain). Its antigen specificity is not known. The record has no base qualities; no much larger clone is one base away. This entry belongs to a study of blood T cell repertoires in COVID-19 (dated by TCRdb to 2020 to 2022). Regarding the complete study: Collaborator samples came from the United States, Italy and Spain and covered acute and convalescent phases of COVID-19. Where available, HLA class I and class II types were obtained from metadata supplied by the sample provider rather than from assay-based typing. The material from the prospective study consisted of cDNA or gDNA derived from T cells, B-cell-depleted T cells, or PBMCs. Samples came from the ongoing ImmuneRACE study (first 160 participants) plus 1,254 subjects from 6 global collaborators. Deeply sampled blood TCRbeta repertoires from subjects exposed to, actively infected with, or recovered from COVID-19 were included in the dataset. Sample metadata almost always included a de-identified subject ID, COVID-19 status, age in years and sex. The repertoires were released in a freely available public database meant as a resource for research on the immune response to SARS-CoV-2. The paper's findings and limits, for the study overall: The quantity of clinical and demographic metadata differed by source and by participant and was supplied without curation.

The immunoSEQ Assay, a bias-controlled multiplex PCR, was used to amplify TCRbeta CDR3 regions from genomic DNA. On the study's bioinformatics: The number of nucleated cells in each sample was estimated by amplification of reference gene primers within the assay. Sequence reads were collapsed and filtered to measure the absolute abundance of every unique TCRbeta CDR3 rearrangement. For each sample, productive Simpson clonality was calculated as the square root of Simpson's diversity index across productive rearrangements. Held by TCRdb, this immuneACCESS table contains in-frame sequences only and omits some clones. Under half of the omission traces to an unresolved V gene where checked; the cause of the rest is unknown. The V and J calls and clone size were taken over from that table, and D and trimming were inferred from the DNA. Recorded for this sample are about 220,000 clones; roughly 80% of them occurred a single time. The ten largest clones add up to more than 4.5% of the sample.

In the prospective study, participants were about 18 to 95 years old, resided in fewer than 25 geographic areas of the United States, and were enrolled through a virtual design. In the prospective study, participants were assigned to cohorts based on the clinical history participants reported in a screening survey and a study questionnaire. Exposed participants were defined as having been in contact with someone with a PCR-confirmed or clinician-diagnosed COVID-19 case within 2 weeks of study entry. Each participant in the prospective study had whole blood, serum and a nasopharyngeal or oropharyngeal swab collected by mobile phlebotomists. Over an approximately two-month period, participants in the prospective study had the option of providing additional blood draws and questionnaires. Prospective study blood samples were shipped either frozen or at room temperature before DNA extraction. Trimming removed 6 bases from V and 2 bases from J, leaving 11 bases between the germline ends. The germline V gene encodes CDR1 LNHDA and CDR2 SQIVND (reference sequence). There are 14 amino acids in the CDR3, from cysteine to phenylalanine inclusive. Just the 42-base CDR3 DNA is kept, in frame starting at base 1.

Recombination joined TRBV19 with TRBJ1-3; a tentative D call is TRBD1 (5 bases match). Input material: PBMCs or T cells enriched from blood (not recorded which). This clonotype originated in a woman in her forties or fifties who had been exposed to COVID-19. CDR3 protein: CASSLGLTGNTIYF. DNA sequence: TGTGCCAGTAGCCTGGGACTTACTGGAAACACCATATATTTT.